The present T cell receptor (beta chain) was sequenced within a study of blood T cell repertoires in COVID-19. Comment on this clone: The identical CDR3 is also encoded by other nucleotide sequences in the sample.

Profiling relied on immunoSEQ multiplex PCR, and the TCRdb table lists in-frame clones only, not all of them. This repertoire shows around 180,000 clones, about 84% found once; its top ten account for around a sixth. The V gene lost 4 bases and the J gene lost 0 bases, with 19 bases spanning the gap. The germline CDR1 and CDR2 sequences are SGHAT and FQNNGV. The CDR3 contains 19 residues. Sequencing was done on a sample of peripheral blood. The source is a person between 65 and 79 years old with COVID-19, enrolled during active disease. The V gene is TRBV11-2, the J gene TRBJ2-6; possible D gene TRBD1, 6 bases. CDR3 DNA: TGTGCCAGCAGCTCCCTTGGGGACACCTACCACTCTGGGGCCAACGTCCTGACTTTC. It is translated as CASSSLGDTYHSGANVLTF. The variable domain in full, with the rest retrieved from reference TRBV11-2 and TRBJ2-6, is EAGVAQSPRYKIIEKRQSVAFWCNPISGHATLYWYQQILGQGPKLLIQFQNNGVVDDSQLPKDRFSAERLKGVDSTLKIQPAKLEDSAVYLCASSSLGDTYHSGANVLTFGAGSRLTVL.